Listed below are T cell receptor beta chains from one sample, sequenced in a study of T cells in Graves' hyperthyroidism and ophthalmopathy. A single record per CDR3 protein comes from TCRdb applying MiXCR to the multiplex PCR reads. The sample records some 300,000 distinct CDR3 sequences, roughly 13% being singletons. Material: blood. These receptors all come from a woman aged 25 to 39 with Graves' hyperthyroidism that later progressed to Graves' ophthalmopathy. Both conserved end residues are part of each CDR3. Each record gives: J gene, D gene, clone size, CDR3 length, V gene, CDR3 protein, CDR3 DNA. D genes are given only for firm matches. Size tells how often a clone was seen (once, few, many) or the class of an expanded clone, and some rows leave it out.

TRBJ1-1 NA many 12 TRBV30 CAWSVGQPGAFF TGTGCCTGGAGTGTCGGACAGCCCGGAGCTTTCTTT
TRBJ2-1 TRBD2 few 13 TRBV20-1 CSARPSGRALGFF TGCAGTGCTAGGCCTAGCGGGAGAGCCTTGGGGTTCTTC
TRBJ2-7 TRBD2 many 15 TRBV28 CASSFSSGSSYEQYF TGTGCCAGCAGTTTTTCTAGCGGAAGCTCCTACGAGCAGTACTTC
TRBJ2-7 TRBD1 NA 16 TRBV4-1 CASSPTPGQGAYEQYF TGCGCCAGCAGCCCAACGCCGGGACAGGGGGCTTACGAGCAGTACTTC
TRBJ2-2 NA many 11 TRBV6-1 CASSDAGELFF TGTGCCAGCAGCGACGCCGGGGAGCTGTTTTTT
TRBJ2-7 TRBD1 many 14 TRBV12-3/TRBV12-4 CASSLGQGEPEQYF TGTGCCAGCAGTTTAGGACAGGGTGAGCCCGAGCAGTACTTC
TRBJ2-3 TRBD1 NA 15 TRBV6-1 CASSFADRDTDTQYF TGTGCCAGCAGTTTTGCTGACAGGGACACAGATACGCAGTATTTT
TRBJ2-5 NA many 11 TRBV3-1 CASSRGETQYF TGTGCCAGCAGCCGAGGGGAGACCCAGTACTTC
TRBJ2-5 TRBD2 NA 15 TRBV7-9 CASSSPTSGKETQYF TGTGCCAGCAGCTCACCGACTAGCGGGAAAGAGACCCAGTACTTC
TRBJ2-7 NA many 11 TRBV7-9 CASSLVGEQYF TGTGCCAGCAGCTTAGTGGGCGAGCAGTACTTC
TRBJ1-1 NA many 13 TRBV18 CASSAGMNTEAFF TGTGCCAGCTCAGCAGGGATGAACACTGAAGCTTTCTTT
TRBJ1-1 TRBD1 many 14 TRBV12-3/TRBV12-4 CASRPTGGSTEAFF TGTGCCAGCAGACCAACAGGGGGGAGCACTGAAGCTTTCTTT
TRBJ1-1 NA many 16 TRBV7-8 CASSLGPGVGDTEAFF TGTGCCAGCAGCTTAGGCCCAGGTGTGGGGGACACTGAAGCTTTCTTT
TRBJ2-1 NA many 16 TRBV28 CASSSPGAGSYNEQFF TGTGCCAGCAGTTCCCCCGGTGCGGGCTCCTACAATGAGCAGTTCTTC
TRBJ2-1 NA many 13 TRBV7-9 CASSLIGGVEQFF TGTGCCAGCAGCTTAATTGGGGGAGTTGAGCAGTTCTTC
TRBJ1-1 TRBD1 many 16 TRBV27 CASSFTWDRVDTEAFF TGTGCCAGCAGTTTCACGTGGGACAGGGTAGACACTGAAGCTTTCTTT
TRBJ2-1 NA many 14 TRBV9 CASSTDPSYNEQFF TGTGCCAGCAGTACGGACCCCTCCTACAATGAGCAGTTCTTC
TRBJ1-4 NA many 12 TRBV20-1 CSARWRNEKLFF TGCAGTGCTAGGTGGAGGAATGAAAAACTGTTTTTT
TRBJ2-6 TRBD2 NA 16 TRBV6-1 CASRGEGSSGANVLTF TGTGCCAGCAGGGGGGAGGGGAGCTCTGGGGCCAACGTCCTGACTTTC
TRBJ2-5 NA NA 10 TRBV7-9 CASSGRDQYF TGTGCCAGCAGCGGAAGGGACCAGTACTTC
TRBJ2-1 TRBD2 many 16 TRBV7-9 CASSLALAGAHNEQFF TGTGCCAGCAGCTTAGCCCTAGCGGGGGCTCACAATGAGCAGTTCTTC
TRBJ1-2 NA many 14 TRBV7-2 CASSLLGANYGYTF TGTGCCAGCAGCCTTCTGGGGGCTAACTATGGCTACACCTTC
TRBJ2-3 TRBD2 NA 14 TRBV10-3 CAISLGLATDTQYF TGTGCCATCAGTCTCGGACTAGCGACAGATACGCAGTATTTT
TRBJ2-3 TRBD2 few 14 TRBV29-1 CSATGGLRTDTQYF TGCAGCGCCACGGGGGGACTACGCACAGATACGCAGTATTTT
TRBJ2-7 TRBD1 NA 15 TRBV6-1 CASSQGQGPRGEQYF TGTGCCAGCAGTCAAGGACAGGGCCCCAGGGGCGAGCAGTACTTC
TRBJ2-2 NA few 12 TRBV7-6 CASSIGGGELFF TGTGCCAGCAGCATAGGAGGGGGGGAGCTGTTTTTT
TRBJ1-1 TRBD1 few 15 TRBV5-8 CASSSVDRANTEAFF TGTGCCAGCAGCTCTGTTGACAGGGCGAACACTGAAGCTTTCTTT
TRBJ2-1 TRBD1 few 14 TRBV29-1 CSVVQGQGYNEQFF TGCAGCGTTGTTCAGGGACAGGGCTACAATGAGCAGTTCTTC
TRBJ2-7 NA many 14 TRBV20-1 CSASGIGSFYEQYF TGCAGTGCTAGCGGGATTGGGAGTTTTTACGAGCAGTACTTC
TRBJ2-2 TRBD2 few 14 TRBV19 CASSILLAAGELFF TGTGCCAGTAGTATTCTACTAGCGGCCGGGGAGCTGTTTTTT
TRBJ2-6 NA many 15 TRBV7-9 CASTLSGSGANVLTF TGTGCCAGCACCCTGTCAGGGTCTGGGGCCAACGTCCTGACTTTC
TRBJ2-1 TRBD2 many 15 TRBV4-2 CASSQVGRAYNEQFF TGTGCCAGCAGCCAAGTTGGGAGGGCGTACAATGAGCAGTTCTTC
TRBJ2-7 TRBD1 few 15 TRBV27 CASSPNRQGAREQYF TGTGCCAGCAGCCCCAACCGACAGGGGGCGAGGGAGCAGTACTTC
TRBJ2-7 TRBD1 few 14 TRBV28 CASRRSQGASEQYF TGTGCCAGCAGGAGGTCCCAGGGGGCCTCCGAGCAGTACTTC
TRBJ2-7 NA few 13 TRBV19 CASSVYVPDEQYF TGTGCCAGTAGCGTTTACGTTCCCGACGAGCAGTACTTC
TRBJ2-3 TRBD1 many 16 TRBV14 CASSDDGTGGRDTQYF TGTGCCAGCAGCGATGACGGGACAGGGGGACGTGATACGCAGTATTTT
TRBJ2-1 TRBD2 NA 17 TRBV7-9 CASILRWVGGSGNEQFF TGTGCCAGCATCCTCAGGTGGGTGGGAGGGTCTGGAAATGAGCAGTTCTTC
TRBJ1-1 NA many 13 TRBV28 CASTAGVFSEAFF TGTGCCAGCACGGCAGGGGTTTTTTCTGAAGCTTTCTTT
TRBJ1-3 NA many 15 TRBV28 CASSPQGFAGNTIYF TGTGCCAGCAGCCCCCAGGGGTTTGCTGGAAACACCATATATTTT
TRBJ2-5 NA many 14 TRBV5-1 CASTQMGDKGTQYF TGCGCCAGCACCCAGATGGGGGACAAAGGGACCCAGTACTTC
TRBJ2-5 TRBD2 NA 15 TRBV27 CASSSGLAGEQTQYF TGTGCCAGCAGTTCCGGACTAGCGGGAGAACAGACCCAGTACTTC
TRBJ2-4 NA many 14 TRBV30 CAWDGGMGKNIQYF TGTGCCTGGGATGGGGGAATGGGCAAAAACATTCAGTACTTC
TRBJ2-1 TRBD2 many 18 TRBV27 CASYTGLAGRSSYNEQFF TGTGCCAGCTATACGGGACTAGCGGGTAGGAGCTCCTACAATGAGCAGTTCTTC
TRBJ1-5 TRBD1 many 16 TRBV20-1 CSATILTGVSNQPQHF TGCAGTGCTACGATTCTGACAGGGGTAAGCAATCAGCCCCAGCATTTT
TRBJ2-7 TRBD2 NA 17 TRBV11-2 CASSFTGTSGRTYEQYF TGTGCCAGCAGCTTCACCGGGACTAGCGGGAGGACCTACGAGCAGTACTTC
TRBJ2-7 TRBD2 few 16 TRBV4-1 CASSQDTSGVYYEQYF TGCGCCAGCAGCCAAGATACTAGCGGGGTCTACTACGAGCAGTACTTC
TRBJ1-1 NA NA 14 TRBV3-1 CASRRVGVDTEAFF TGTGCCAGCAGGCGCGTCGGAGTTGACACTGAAGCTTTCTTT
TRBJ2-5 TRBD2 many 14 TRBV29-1 CSVVVTSALETQYF TGCAGCGTGGTAGTGACTAGCGCCCTGGAGACCCAGTACTTC
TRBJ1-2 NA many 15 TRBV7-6 CASSLVTASSYGYTF TGTGCCAGCAGCTTAGTAACAGCTTCGTCCTATGGCTACACCTTC
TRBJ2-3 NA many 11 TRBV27 CASSSGDTQYF TGTGCCAGCTCGTCGGGGGATACGCAGTATTTT